This entry lists 2 T cell receptor beta chains sequenced from one sample in a study of T cell repertoires in cytomegalovirus infection. TCRdb called the reads again in MiXCR, with one record for every CDR3 protein. The sample contains roughly 350,000 distinct CDR3 sequences, nearly 35% of which appear only once. Antigens of these TCRs are unknown. The starting material was cultured PBMCs, obtained from culture after CMV antigen stimulation. These receptors were collected from a human donor in good health (CMV status not recorded). Some clones in this sample may be carry-over from other donors' samples.

This clonotype occurred many times. V is TRBV7-8 and J is TRBJ2-1, with 8 positions matching TRBD2. The germline CDR1 and CDR2 sequences are SGHVS and FQNEAQ. Trimming cost V 5 bases and J 6 bases; bases outside gene matches: 9. CDR3 length: 15 residues. The DNA of the CDR3 is TGTGCCAGCAGCCCGAGACTAGCGCCAGGCAATGAGCAGTTCTTC. Translation: CASSPRLAPGNEQFF.

The table lists this clonotype with a few counts. This chain joins TRBV10-3 and TRBJ2-7; a possible D gene is TRBD1 (5 bases). Germline values: CDR1 ENHRY, CDR2 SYGVKD. The CDR3 runs 16 residues. The ends were cut back, 0 bases at V and 4 bases at J, with 16 bases in the middle. The DNA of the CDR3 is TGTGCCATCAGTGAGTCGGTTTGGCAGGGTTGGTACGAGCAGTACTTC. It yields the protein CAISESVWQGWYEQYF.